This passage covers 14 T cell receptor beta chains from one sample sequenced in a study of shared clonotypes between healthy human individuals. Sequencing used immunoSEQ multiplex PCR; TCRdb keeps in-frame clones, though not all of them. The repertoire holds about 1.1 million clones, with 60% to 80% as singletons. Sequenced material: memory CD4+ T cells from PBMCs. Documented subset: CD45RA-negative fraction. Receptor source: a man younger than 30 in good health. Some clones in this sample may be carry-over from other donors' samples.

The chain recombines TRBV18 with TRBJ1-5; D is undetermined. The CDR3 runs 16 residues. In germline, CDR1 is KGHSH, CDR2 LQKENI. Trimming stripped 6 bases from V and 7 bases from J, with 22 bases between. The CDR3 is CASSSFPGPETQPQHF. The DNA for the CDR3 is TGTGCCAGCTCCTCCTTCCCTGGGCCCGAAACCCAGCCCCAGCATTTT.

This clone was recorded at least ten times. This chain uses TRBV7-2 with TRBJ2-7; no clear D gene. The germline V and J ends were trimmed by 1 base and 8 bases, with 6 bases remaining between them. The CDR3 contains 11 residues. Germline values: CDR1 SGHTA, CDR2 FQGNSA. The CDR3 spells CASSLGHKQYF. The CDR3 DNA reads TGTGCCAGCAGCTTAGGGCACAAGCAGTACTTC.

This clone is a singleton in its sample. The genes are TRBV5-4 and TRBJ2-1, with D perhaps matching TRBD2 (5 bases). Germline V lookup: CDR1 SGHNT, CDR2 YYREEE (reference sequence). The CDR3 runs to 17 residues. Trimming pared 2 bases from V and 1 base from J, leaving 16 bases between. CDR3 bases: TGTGCCAGCAGCTTAGGAGTTGGCGGGTTTTCCTACAATGAGCAGTTCTTC. Translated, it gives CASSLGVGGFSYNEQFF.

The rearrangement joins TRBV7-2 to TRBJ2-1; 10 nucleotides align to TRBD2. Looked up from germline, CDR1 is SGHTA and CDR2 is FQGNSA. V trimming: 2 bases; J trimming: 5 bases; junction bases outside the gene matches: 15. The CDR3 sequence is 19 residues long. CDR3 sequence reads: CASSLMIRGGSGRNNEQFF. CDR3 coding DNA: TGTGCCAGCAGCTTAATGATCAGGGGGGGTAGCGGGAGGAACAATGAGCAGTTCTTC.

The rearrangement links TRBV7-9 to TRBJ1-1; D perhaps matches TRBD1 (6 bases). The CDR3 is made up of 15 amino acids. V was trimmed by 1 base and J by 9 bases, leaving 18 bases between them. The germline gives CDR1 SEHNR, CDR2 FQNEAQ (reference sequence). CDR3 in DNA: TGTGCCAGCAGCTTAGGGGGGCAAGGGGCAGGCAAAGCTTTCTTT. Translation: CASSLGGQGAGKAFF.

The chain recombines TRBV20-1 with TRBJ1-1; D possibly corresponds to TRBD1 (5 bases). Germline V lookup: CDR1 DFQATT, CDR2 SNEGSKA (reference sequence). This CDR3 comprises 11 residues. V was trimmed by 6 bases and J by 4 bases, leaving 9 bases between them. DNA of the CDR3: TGCAGTGCCTGGGGACGCACTGAAGCTTTCTTT. It specifies CSAWGRTEAFF.

The V and J genes are TRBV4-2 and TRBJ2-7; the D gene is possibly TRBD2 (6 bases). CDR3 length: 20 amino acids. Between the trimmed V and J ends, which lost 1 base and 0 bases, there was a span of 25 bases. The germline CDR1 and CDR2 sequences are LGHNA and YNFKEQ. The CDR3, as DNA: TGTGCCAGCAGCCAAGGTGGGATTGGGGGACTCAACAACATCTCCTACGAGCAGTACTTC. Translation: CASSQGGIGGLNNISYEQYF.

The chain is built from TRBV2 and TRBJ2-7, with 9 positions matching TRBD1. V shed 4 bases, J shed 6 bases, and the junction held 7 bases outside the gene matches. The CDR3 covers 14 residues. Germline CDR1 and CDR2: SNHLY and FYNNEI. Here the CDR3 reads CASSGGTGWAEQYF. The CDR3 DNA follows: TGTGCCAGCAGTGGGGGGACAGGGTGGGCCGAGCAGTACTTC.

V gene TRBV30 combines with J gene TRBJ2-1; TRBD2 agrees at 15 bases. Unmatched junction bases numbered 7, after V lost 3 bases and J lost 1 base. Germline V gives CDR1 GTSNPN, CDR2 SVGIG (reference sequence). CDR3 length: 18 amino acids. The CDR3 protein is CAWSTGTSGRMSYNEQFF. DNA for the CDR3: TGTGCCTGGAGCACCGGGACTAGCGGGAGGATGTCCTACAATGAGCAGTTCTTC.

This chain links TRBV5-4 with TRBJ1-2; the D gene is possibly TRBD1 (6 bases). Germline CDR1 is SGHNT and CDR2 is YYREEE (reference sequence). The CDR3 length is 14 residues. Trimming removed 1 base at V and 0 bases at J, with 7 bases between. The CDR3 DNA sequence: TGTGCCAGCAGCTTGCAGGGGACTAACTATGGCTACACCTTC. It encodes CASSLQGTNYGYTF.

The rearrangement links TRBV7-3 to TRBJ2-6, with TRBD1 matching over 9 bases. CDR1 is SGHTA, CDR2 FQGTGA, per germline. J lost 5 bases, V lost 0 bases, and 2 bases had no gene match. The CDR3 consists of 16 residues. CDR3 loop: CASSLTGTGWANVLTF. The CDR3 DNA follows: TGTGCCAGCAGCTTAACTGGGACAGGGTGGGCCAACGTCCTGACTTTC.

V usage is TRBV11-2 and J usage is TRBJ2-4; the match to TRBD1 covers 8 bases. V lost 5 bases to trimming and J lost 3 bases; unmatched junction nucleotides: 18. Per the germline V gene, CDR1 is SGHAT and CDR2 is FQNNGV. The CDR3 is 19 amino acids. CDR3 region: CASSVKPGQVGSGKNIQYF. In DNA form, the CDR3 reads TGTGCCAGCAGCGTTAAACCGGGACAGGTAGGAAGCGGCAAAAACATTCAGTACTTC.

The V gene is TRBV7-2, the J gene TRBJ2-3; no clear D gene. CDR1 and CDR2 (germline): SGHTA, FQGNSA. The CDR3 spans 12 residues. V lost 5 bases and J 9 bases, leaving 12 bases between the germline ends. The CDR3 loop is CASSPNKITQYF. CDR3 sequence (DNA): TGTGCCAGCAGCCCAAACAAAATCACGCAGTATTTT.

This chain links TRBV2 with TRBJ2-1; 8 nucleotides agree with TRBD2. Germline values: CDR1 SNHLY, CDR2 FYNNEI. The V and J ends lost 6 bases and 7 bases, in that order; junction bases with no gene match: 11. The CDR3 is 15 residues long. CDR3 region: CASRVRGGPENEQFF. CDR3 nucleotide sequence: TGTGCCAGCAGGGTCCGGGGGGGCCCGGAGAATGAGCAGTTCTTC.